This T cell receptor beta chain was profiled in a study of cytomegalovirus exposure and HLA in healthy donors. The CDR3 spans 14 residues, counting both ends. The germline V gene encodes CDR1 SGHDN and CDR2 FVKESK. A remark on this clone: The DNA is omitted, as the CDR3 cannot be located on it reliably, and the CDR3 follows TCRdb's listing.

The PCR contained 60 Vbeta and 13 Jbeta primers. Produced via immunoSEQ multiplex PCR; TCRdb's table is partial and in-frame only. The data show over 150,000 clones, roughly 81% seen once. The sequence derives from a woman between 50 and 59 years old in good health and CMV-seronegative. The chain has TRBV14 and TRBJ2-2; the tabulated D call, TRBD2, remains unverified against the DNA. Sequencing was performed on PBMCs. The CDR3 loop reads CASSQDLRAGELFF.